Listed below are T cell receptor beta chains from one sample, sequenced in a study of radiotherapy plus CTLA-4 blockade in lung cancer. Assay used: immunoSEQ multiplex PCR; TCRdb lists only in-frame clones, some missing. The sample holds 52,000 or so clones; around 80% are singletons and the top ten take 3.2%. The sequencing used peripheral blood, collected from a patient treated with radiotherapy plus ipilimumab. The source is a human donor with non-small cell lung cancer who had a partial response to radiotherapy plus ipilimumab. CDR3s include the opening cysteine and the closing phenylalanine or tryptophan. Fields, in order: D gene, J gene, clone size, V gene, CDR3 length, CDR3 protein, CDR3 DNA. D genes are given only for firm matches. Size values are once, few and many counts, or a class for expanded clones, and some rows have none.

D: TRBD1
J: TRBJ1-1
size: once
V: TRBV5-6
length: 15
CDR3: CASSDTTGKNTEAFF
DNA: TGTGCCAGCAGCGATACGACAGGGAAGAACACTGAAGCTTTCTTT

D: .
J: TRBJ2-5
size: .
V: TRBV5-1
length: 12
CDR3: CASSSYQETQYF
DNA: TGCGCCAGCAGCTCGTACCAAGAGACCCAGTACTTC

D: .
J: TRBJ2-5
size: .
V: TRBV7-9
length: 12
CDR3: CASSWQQETQYF
DNA: TGTGCCAGCAGCTGGCAGCAAGAGACCCAGTACTTC

D: TRBD1
J: TRBJ2-1
size: .
V: TRBV5-1
length: 15
CDR3: CASSGEDRVRGEQFF
DNA: TGCGCCAGCAGCGGGGAAGACAGGGTAAGGGGCGAGCAGTTCTTC

D: .
J: TRBJ2-5
size: .
V: TRBV7-3
length: 17
CDR3: CASSLTTLAGRQETQYF
DNA: TGTGCCAGCAGCCTAACGACACTAGCAGGGAGGCAAGAGACCCAGTACTTC

D: .
J: TRBJ1-4
size: .
V: TRBV6-1
length: 16
CDR3: CASSEEGVGASEKLFF
DNA: TGTGCCAGCAGTGAAGAAGGGGTAGGAGCGAGTGAAAAACTGTTTTTT

D: .
J: TRBJ1-6
size: .
V: TRBV6-1
length: 13
CDR3: CATNSGGNSPLHF
DNA: TGTGCCACCAACTCCGGCGGGAATTCACCCCTCCACTTT

D: .
J: TRBJ2-4
size: .
V: TRBV7-3
length: 15
CDR3: CASSNPGSAGNIQYF
DNA: TGTGCCAGCAGCAACCCGGGGTCAGCGGGAAACATTCAGTACTTC

D: .
J: TRBJ2-2
size: .
V: TRBV19
length: 14
CDR3: CASSLGQGTGELFF
DNA: TGTGCCAGTAGCCTCGGGCAGGGCACCGGGGAGCTGTTTTTT

D: TRBD1
J: TRBJ1-2
size: .
V: TRBV9
length: 12
CDR3: CASSSRGYGYTF
DNA: TGTGCCAGCAGCTCCAGGGGGTATGGCTACACCTTC

D: .
J: TRBJ2-7
size: .
V: TRBV5-6
length: 14
CDR3: CASSPPRQLREQYF
DNA: TGTGCCAGCAGCCCCCCCCGACAGTTGCGCGAGCAGTACTTC

D: TRBD2
J: TRBJ2-1
size: .
V: TRBV9
length: 17
CDR3: CASTSSLASGPRGEQFF
DNA: TGTGCCAGCACCTCCTCCCTTGCTAGCGGCCCGCGGGGAGAGCAGTTCTTC

D: TRBD1
J: TRBJ1-6
size: .
V: TRBV6-1
length: 13
CDR3: CASRDRGNSPLHF
DNA: TGTGCCAGCAGGGACAGGGGGAATTCACCCCTCCACTTT

D: .
J: TRBJ1-2
size: .
V: TRBV5-8
length: 16
CDR3: CASSSTGGAYNYGYTF
DNA: TGTGCCAGCAGCTCAACGGGGGGGGCCTATAACTATGGCTACACCTTC

D: .
J: TRBJ2-7
size: .
V: TRBV9
length: 13
CDR3: CASSYQGSYEQYF
DNA: TGTGCCAGCAGCTACCAGGGTTCCTACGAGCAGTACTTC

D: TRBD2
J: TRBJ2-2
size: .
V: TRBV11-2
length: 17
CDR3: CASSLESAGGRVGELFF
DNA: TGTGCCAGCAGCTTAGAATCAGCGGGGGGGCGTGTCGGGGAGCTGTTTTTT

D: .
J: TRBJ1-1
size: .
V: TRBV5-4
length: 14
CDR3: CASSPRDKVTEAFF
DNA: TGTGCCAGCAGCCCCCGGGACAAGGTCACTGAAGCTTTCTTT

D: .
J: TRBJ2-7
size: .
V: TRBV20-1
length: 11
CDR3: CSARDLYEQYF
DNA: TGCAGTGCTAGAGATTTATACGAGCAGTACTTC

D: .
J: TRBJ2-1
size: once
V: TRBV7-2
length: 14
CDR3: CASSLGGSYNEQFF
DNA: TGTGCCAGCAGCTTAGGAGGTTCCTACAATGAGCAGTTCTTC

D: TRBD1
J: TRBJ2-7
size: .
V: TRBV6-6
length: 14
CDR3: CASKSGGHLYEQYF
DNA: TGTGCCAGCAAATCAGGGGGCCACCTCTACGAGCAGTACTTC

D: TRBD1
J: TRBJ2-2
size: .
V: TRBV25-1
length: 17
CDR3: CASSPLMGTENTGELFF
DNA: TGTGCCAGCAGTCCTCTGATGGGGACAGAGAACACCGGGGAGCTGTTTTTT

D: TRBD1
J: TRBJ2-1
size: .
V: TRBV9
length: 16
CDR3: CASSPSGQVPYNEQFF
DNA: TGTGCCAGCAGCCCTAGTGGACAGGTGCCCTACAATGAGCAGTTCTTC

D: .
J: TRBJ2-1
size: .
V: TRBV4-1
length: 15
CDR3: CASSQLNLGFTEQFF
DNA: TGCGCCAGCAGCCAATTGAATCTAGGCTTCACTGAGCAGTTCTTC

D: .
J: TRBJ2-3
size: .
V: TRBV4-1
length: 14
CDR3: CASSRGESTDTQYF
DNA: TGCGCCAGCAGCCGGGGCGAGAGCACAGATACGCAGTATTTT